The 8 T cell receptor beta chains below come from one sample, sequenced in a study of blood T cell repertoires in COVID-19. The table came from immunoSEQ multiplex PCR; TCRdb's copy has only in-frame clones and leaves some out. Among some 250,000 clones, roughly 89% were seen once, and the ten largest hold roughly 8.6%. The material sequenced was PBMCs or T cells enriched from blood (not recorded which). The receptors stem from a man aged 40-50 years who had recovered from COVID-19.

The CDR3 bases are TGTGCCAGCAGCTTGTCTTCCGGGGATTACACCGGGGAGCTGTTTTTT. This codes for CASSLSSGDYTGELFF. The rearrangement links TRBV5-5 to TRBJ2-2, with a tentative D call TRBD2 (5 bases). CDR3 length equals 16 residues. Germline V CDR1 and CDR2: SGHKS, YYEKEE (reference sequence). Deletions cut 1 base from V and 3 bases from J, with 13 bases between.

The rearrangement links TRBV6-5 to TRBJ1-1, with TRBD1 identical over 7 bases. V trimming: 8 bases; J trimming: 4 bases; junction bases outside the gene matches: 13. The germline V gene encodes CDR1 MNHEY and CDR2 SVGAGI. The CDR3 extends over 15 amino acids. The CDR3 sequence is CASGRASGGSTEAFF. CDR3 DNA: TGTGCCAGCGGGAGAGCGTCAGGGGGAAGCACTGAAGCTTTCTTT.

This chain uses TRBV7-9 with TRBJ1-2, with TRBD1 identical over 10 bases. The CDR3 consists of 14 residues. Per germline, CDR1 SEHNR and CDR2 FQNEAQ (reference sequence). Trimming cost V 0 bases and J 9 bases; bases outside gene matches: 4. CDR3 sequence (DNA): TGTGCCAGCAGCTTAGCCGGGACAGGGGAAAGCTACACCTTC. This gives the protein CASSLAGTGESYTF.

The chain has TRBV14 and TRBJ2-2, with a tentative D call TRBD2 (5 bases). The CDR3 is 15 amino acids. Trimming left V 5 bases short and J 6 bases short, with 16 bases between. The germline V gene has CDR1 SGHDN and CDR2 FVKESK. In DNA form, the CDR3 reads TGTGCCAGCAGCAACCCCTGGAGGACCCCCGGGGAGCTGTTTTTT. This encodes CASSNPWRTPGELFF.

The gene calls are TRBV28 and TRBJ2-3, with 12 positions matching TRBD2. This CDR3 comprises 20 residues. Germline-derived CDR1 and CDR2 are MDHEN and SYDVKM. V shed 2 bases and J 0 bases; nucleotides not matched to a gene: 12. The CDR3 spells CASSLEKASGRGASTDTQYF. In DNA, the CDR3 is TGTGCCAGCAGTTTAGAGAAGGCTAGCGGGAGGGGAGCGAGCACAGATACGCAGTATTTT. Full variable domain (rest looked up from reference TRBV28 and TRBJ2-3): DVKVTQSSRYLVKRTGEKVFLECVQDMDHENMFWYRQDPGLGLRLIYFSYDVKMKEKGDIPEGYSVSREKKERFSLILESASTNQTSMYLCASSLEKASGRGASTDTQYFGPGTRLTVL.

The chain employs TRBV18 and TRBJ2-7, with 9 positions matching TRBD1. There are 14 residues in the CDR3. The trim removed 2 bases at V and 2 bases at J, leaving 1 base unmatched. The V gene's germline CDR1 is KGHSH and CDR2 LQKENI. The chain's CDR3 is CASSPTGGAYEQYF. CDR3 bases: TGTGCCAGCTCACCAACAGGGGGCGCCTACGAGCAGTACTTC.

V and J are TRBV19 and TRBJ1-5; D is uncertain. Germline assignment: CDR1 LNHDA and CDR2 SQIVND (reference sequence). The CDR3 has 12 amino acids. V gave up 4 bases and J gave up 11 bases, with 12 bases separating them. For the CDR3, the DNA is TGTGCCAGTAGTAGCTACCCCTGGTCCCAGCATTTT. Its protein product is CASSSYPWSQHF.

The chain couples TRBV7-2 to TRBJ2-5, with a tentative D call TRBD2 (5 bases). V was pared by 2 bases and J by 5 bases, with 12 bases between. Germline V lookup: CDR1 SGHTA, CDR2 FQGNSA. This CDR3 is 14 amino acids long. CDR3 sequence reads: CASSLTGIGETQYF. In nucleotides, the CDR3 is TGTGCCAGCAGCTTAACGGGGATCGGGGAGACCCAGTACTTC.